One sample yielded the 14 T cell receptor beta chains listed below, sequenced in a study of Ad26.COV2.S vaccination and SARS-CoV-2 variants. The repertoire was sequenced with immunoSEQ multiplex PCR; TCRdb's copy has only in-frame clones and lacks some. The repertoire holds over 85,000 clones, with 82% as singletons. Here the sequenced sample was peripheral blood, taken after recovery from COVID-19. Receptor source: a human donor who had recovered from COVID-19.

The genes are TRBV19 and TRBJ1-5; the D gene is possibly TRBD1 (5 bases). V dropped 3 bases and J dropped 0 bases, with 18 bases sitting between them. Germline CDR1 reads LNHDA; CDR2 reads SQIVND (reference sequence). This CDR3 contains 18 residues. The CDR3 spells CASSIAGPSKYSNQPQHF. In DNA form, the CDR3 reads TGTGCCAGTAGTATTGCGGGGCCGTCGAAATATAGCAATCAGCCCCAGCATTTT.

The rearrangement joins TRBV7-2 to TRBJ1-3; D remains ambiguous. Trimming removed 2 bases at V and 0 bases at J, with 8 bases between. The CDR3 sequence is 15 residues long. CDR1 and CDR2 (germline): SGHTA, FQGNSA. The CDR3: CASSLNTLSGNTIYF. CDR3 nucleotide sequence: TGTGCCAGCAGCTTAAATACTCTCTCTGGAAACACCATATATTTT.

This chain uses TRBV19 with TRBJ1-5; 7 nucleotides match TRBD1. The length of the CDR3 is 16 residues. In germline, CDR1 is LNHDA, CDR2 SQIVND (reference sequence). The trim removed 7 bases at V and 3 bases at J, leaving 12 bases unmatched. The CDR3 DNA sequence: TGTGCCAGTACCCCCCATGGGGACAGCCACAATCAGCCCCAGCATTTT. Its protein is CASTPHGDSHNQPQHF.

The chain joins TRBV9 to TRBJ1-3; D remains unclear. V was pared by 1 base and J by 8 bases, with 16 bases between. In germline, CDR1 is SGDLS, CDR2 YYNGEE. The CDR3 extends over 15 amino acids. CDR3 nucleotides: TGTGCCAGCAGCGTATATGGCAGCCCAAGGGACACCATATATTTT. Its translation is CASSVYGSPRDTIYF. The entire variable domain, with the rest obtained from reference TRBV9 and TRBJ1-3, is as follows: DSGVTQTPKHLITATGQRVTLRCSPRSGDLSVYWYQQSLDQGLQFLIQYYNGEERAKGNILERFSAQQFPDLHSELNLSSLELGDSALYFCASSVYGSPRDTIYFGEGSWLTVV.

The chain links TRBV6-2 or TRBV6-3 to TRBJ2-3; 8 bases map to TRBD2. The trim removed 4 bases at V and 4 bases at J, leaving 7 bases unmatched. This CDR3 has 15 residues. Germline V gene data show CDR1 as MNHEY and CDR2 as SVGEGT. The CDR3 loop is CASSLPAGVPDTQYF. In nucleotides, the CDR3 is TGTGCCAGCAGTTTGCCAGCGGGAGTACCAGATACGCAGTATTTT.

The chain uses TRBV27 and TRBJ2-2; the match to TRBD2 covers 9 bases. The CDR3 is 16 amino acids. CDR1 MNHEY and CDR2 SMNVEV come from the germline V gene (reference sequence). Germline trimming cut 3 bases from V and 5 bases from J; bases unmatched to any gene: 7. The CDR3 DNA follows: TGTGCCAGCAGTTTTCATAGCGGGAGCGGAACCGGGGAGCTGTTTTTT. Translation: CASSFHSGSGTGELFF.

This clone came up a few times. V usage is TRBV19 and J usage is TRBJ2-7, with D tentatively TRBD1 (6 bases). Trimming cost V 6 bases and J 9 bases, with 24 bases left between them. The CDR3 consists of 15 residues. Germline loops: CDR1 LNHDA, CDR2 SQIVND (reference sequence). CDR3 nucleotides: TGTGCCAGTAGCCCACCCGGACAGAGCCTCTGGGGGCAGTACTTC. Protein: CASSPPGQSLWGQYF.

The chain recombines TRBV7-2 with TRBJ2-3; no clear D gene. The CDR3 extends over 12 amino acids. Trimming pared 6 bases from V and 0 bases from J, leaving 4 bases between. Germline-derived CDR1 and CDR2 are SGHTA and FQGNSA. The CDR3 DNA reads TGTGCCAGCAGTCCAAGCACAGATACGCAGTATTTT. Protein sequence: CASSPSTDTQYF.

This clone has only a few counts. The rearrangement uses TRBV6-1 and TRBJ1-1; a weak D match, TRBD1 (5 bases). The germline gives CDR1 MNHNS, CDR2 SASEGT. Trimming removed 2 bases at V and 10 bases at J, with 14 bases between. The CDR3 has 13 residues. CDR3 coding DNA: TGTGCCAGCAGTGAAAGCGGTGGCGGGGGAGCTTTCTTT. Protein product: CASSESGGGGAFF.

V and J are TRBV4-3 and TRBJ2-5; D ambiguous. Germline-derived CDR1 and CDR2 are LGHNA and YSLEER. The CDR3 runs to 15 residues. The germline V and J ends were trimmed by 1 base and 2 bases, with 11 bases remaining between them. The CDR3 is CASSQGSLKQETQYF. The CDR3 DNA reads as TGCGCCAGCAGCCAAGGTTCCCTGAAACAAGAGACCCAGTACTTC.

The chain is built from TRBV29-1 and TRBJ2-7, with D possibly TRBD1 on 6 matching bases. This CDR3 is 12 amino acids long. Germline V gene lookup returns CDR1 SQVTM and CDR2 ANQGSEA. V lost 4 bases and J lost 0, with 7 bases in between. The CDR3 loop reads CSVGDNSYEQYF. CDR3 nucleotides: TGCAGCGTTGGGGACAACTCCTACGAGCAGTACTTC.

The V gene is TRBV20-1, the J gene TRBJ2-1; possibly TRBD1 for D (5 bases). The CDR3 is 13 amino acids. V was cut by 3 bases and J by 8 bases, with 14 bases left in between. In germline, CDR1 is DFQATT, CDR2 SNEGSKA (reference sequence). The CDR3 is CSASQGLGDEQFF. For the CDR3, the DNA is TGCAGTGCTAGTCAGGGTTTGGGTGATGAGCAGTTCTTC.

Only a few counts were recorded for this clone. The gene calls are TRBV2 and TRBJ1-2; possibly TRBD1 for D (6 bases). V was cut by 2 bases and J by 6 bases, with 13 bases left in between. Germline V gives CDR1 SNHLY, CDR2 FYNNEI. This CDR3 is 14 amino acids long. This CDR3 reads CASSELGGPNGYTF. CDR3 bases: TGTGCCAGCAGTGAACTCGGGGGGCCTAATGGCTACACCTTC.

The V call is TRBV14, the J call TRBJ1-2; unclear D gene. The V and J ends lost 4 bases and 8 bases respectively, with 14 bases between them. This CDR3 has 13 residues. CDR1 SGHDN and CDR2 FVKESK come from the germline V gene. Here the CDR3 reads CASSPFKREGYTF. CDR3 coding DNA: TGTGCCAGCAGCCCATTCAAAAGGGAGGGCTACACCTTC. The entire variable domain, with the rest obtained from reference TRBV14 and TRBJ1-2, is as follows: EAGVTQFPSHSVIEKGQTVTLRCDPISGHDNLYWYRRVMGKEIKFLLHFVKESKQDESGMPNNRFLAERTGGTYSTLKVQPAELEDSGVYFCASSPFKREGYTFGSGTRLTVV.